This T cell receptor (beta chain) was captured in a study of OX40 agonist ivuxolimab in advanced cancers. Study details: Partial responses were achieved by three patients: one hepatocellular carcinoma, two cutaneous melanoma.

Assay: immunoSEQ multiplex PCR; the TCRdb copy retains only in-frame clones and omits some. This table holds about 64,000 clones, approximately 89% found once. V gave up 4 bases and J gave up 2 bases, with 18 bases separating them. Germline V gene data show CDR1 as PRHDT and CDR2 as FYEKMQ (reference sequence). This CDR3 is built from 16 residues. This clonotype originated in an adult with an advanced solid tumor such as melanoma, head and neck, liver or kidney cancer. Sample: CD4+ or CD8+ T cells sorted from blood, taken in a trial of the OX40 agonist ivuxolimab. This chain uses TRBV13 with TRBJ2-7; perhaps TRBD1 as D (5 bases). The CDR3 DNA follows: TGTGCCAGCAGCTCAACCCAGGGTGTTAAGGCCTACGAGCAGTACTTC. It codes for CASSSTQGVKAYEQYF. Supplemented by reference TRBV13 and TRBJ2-7, the full variable domain reads AAGVIQSPRHLIKEKRETATLKCYPIPRHDTVYWYQQGPGQDPQFLISFYEKMQSDKGSIPDRFSAQQFSDYHSELNMSSLELGDSALYFCASSSTQGVKAYEQYFGPGTRLTVT.